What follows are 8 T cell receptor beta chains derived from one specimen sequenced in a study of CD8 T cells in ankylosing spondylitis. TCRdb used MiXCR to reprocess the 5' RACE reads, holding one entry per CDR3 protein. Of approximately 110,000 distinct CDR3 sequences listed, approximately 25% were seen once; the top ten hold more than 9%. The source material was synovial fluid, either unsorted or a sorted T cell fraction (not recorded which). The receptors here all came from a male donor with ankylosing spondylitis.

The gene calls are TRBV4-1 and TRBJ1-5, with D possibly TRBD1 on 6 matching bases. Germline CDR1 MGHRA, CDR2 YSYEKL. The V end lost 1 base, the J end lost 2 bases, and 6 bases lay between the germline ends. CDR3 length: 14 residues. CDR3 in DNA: TGCGCCAGCAGCCAAGCAGGGGGCAATCAGCCCCAGCATTTT. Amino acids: CASSQAGGNQPQHF.

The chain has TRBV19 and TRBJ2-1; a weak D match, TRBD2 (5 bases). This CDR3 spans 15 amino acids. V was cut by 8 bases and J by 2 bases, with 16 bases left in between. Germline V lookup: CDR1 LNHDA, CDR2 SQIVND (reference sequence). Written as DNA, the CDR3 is TGTGCCAGTCGACCGCGGGTTTACACCTACAATGAGCAGTTCTTC. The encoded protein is CASRPRVYTYNEQFF.

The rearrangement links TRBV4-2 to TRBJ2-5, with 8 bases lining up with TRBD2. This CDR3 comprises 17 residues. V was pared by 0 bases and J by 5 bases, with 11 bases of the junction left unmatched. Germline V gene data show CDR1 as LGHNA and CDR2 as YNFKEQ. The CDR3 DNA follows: TGTGCCAGCAGCCAAGATGGTGGTAGCGGGATTGGGGAGACCCAGTACTTC. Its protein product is CASSQDGGSGIGETQYF.

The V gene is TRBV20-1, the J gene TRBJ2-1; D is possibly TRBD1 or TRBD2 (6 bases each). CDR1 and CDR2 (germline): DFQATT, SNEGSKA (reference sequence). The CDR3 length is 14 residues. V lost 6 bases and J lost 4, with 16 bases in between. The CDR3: CSAEGGGVYNEQFF. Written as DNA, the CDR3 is TGCAGTGCGGAGGGGGGCGGAGTATACAATGAGCAGTTCTTC.

The CDR3 protein is CASSLLSGRTDTQYF. In DNA, the CDR3 is TGTGCCAGCAGCTTGCTGAGCGGGCGGACAGATACGCAGTATTTT. V is TRBV7-2 and J is TRBJ2-3; D is possibly TRBD2 (6 bases). Germline CDR1 and CDR2: SGHTA and FQGNSA. The CDR3 runs to 15 residues. V was shortened by 3 bases and J by 3 bases, with 13 bases between the two germline ends.

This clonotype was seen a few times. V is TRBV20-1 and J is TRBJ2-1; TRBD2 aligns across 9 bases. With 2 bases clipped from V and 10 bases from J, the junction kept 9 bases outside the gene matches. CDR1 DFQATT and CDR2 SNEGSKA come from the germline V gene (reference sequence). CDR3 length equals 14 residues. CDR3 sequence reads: CSARNLAGSWEQFF. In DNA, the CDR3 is TGCAGTGCTAGAAACCTAGCGGGATCTTGGGAGCAGTTCTTC.

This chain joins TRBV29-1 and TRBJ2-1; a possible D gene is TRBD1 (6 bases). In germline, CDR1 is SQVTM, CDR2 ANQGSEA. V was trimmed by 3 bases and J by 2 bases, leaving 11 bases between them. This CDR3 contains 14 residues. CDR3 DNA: TGCAGCGTTGACAAGGGGGTAGCCTACAATGAGCAGTTCTTC. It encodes CSVDKGVAYNEQFF.

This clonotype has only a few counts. The CDR3 loop reads CASSGSYEQYF. CDR3 sequence (DNA): TGTGCCAGCAGTGGATCCTACGAGCAGTACTTC. This chain connects TRBV27 to TRBJ2-7, with no clear D. With 5 bases removed from V and 1 base from J, the gap between germline ends came to 3 bases. This CDR3 has 11 residues. The germline V gene encodes CDR1 MNHEY and CDR2 SMNVEV (reference sequence).